This is a list of T cell receptor beta chains from one sample in a study of T cell changes during pregnancy in multiple sclerosis. Clones were sequenced by immunoSEQ multiplex PCR, and TCRdb holds only the in-frame ones, with some missing. The data contain some 99,000 clones, 85% to 95% of them singletons. Sample: peripheral blood, taken after pregnancy. The receptor source for this set is a female donor with multiple sclerosis, enrolled in a pregnancy study. Each CDR3 is given with its conserved first and last residue. Each record gives: V gene, J gene, clone size, D gene, CDR3 DNA, CDR3 protein. D genes are given only for firm matches. Size values are once, few and many counts, or a class for expanded clones, and some rows have none.

TRBV28	TRBJ1-2	.	TRBD1	TGTGCCAGCAGTAGCCCAGGGGGAAATGGCTACACCTTC	CASSSPGGNGYTF
TRBV4-1	TRBJ2-2	.	.	TGCGCCAGCAGCCAATTCGGGGTAGCAAACACCGGGGAGCTGTTTTTT	CASSQFGVANTGELFF
TRBV30	TRBJ2-5	.	TRBD2	TGTGCCTGGAGTGTCGGGGGGGAAGAGACCCAGTACTTC	CAWSVGGEETQYF
TRBV4-3	TRBJ2-5	.	.	TGCGCCAGCCAACAAGGTTTAGGTTATAGCGAGACCCAGTACTTC	CASQQGLGYSETQYF
TRBV21-1	TRBJ2-7	.	.	TGTGCCAGCTCTCTCGAGCAGTACTTC	CASSLEQYF
TRBV18	TRBJ1-1	.	TRBD1	TGTGCCACCCGGACAGGCCCGAACACTGAAGCTTTCTTT	CATRTGPNTEAFF
TRBV27	TRBJ2-1	.	TRBD2	TGTGCCAGCAGTTTTTCGGGGGGCAATGAGCAGTTCTTC	CASSFSGGNEQFF
TRBV28	TRBJ2-1	.	TRBD2	TGTGCCAGCTGGGGGGGGAGGGGTCTGGGTCTCAATGAGCAGTTCTTC	CASWGGRGLGLNEQFF
TRBV10-1	TRBJ2-5	.	TRBD2	TGCGCCAGCAGTGAGGGGCTAGCGGGGAACCAAGAGACCCAGTACTTC	CASSEGLAGNQETQYF
TRBV7-8	TRBJ2-3	once	.	TGTGCCCTCGGTATACTAGACCCGTCAACAGATACGCAGTATTTT	CALGILDPSTDTQYF
TRBV2	TRBJ2-1	.	TRBD1	TGTGCCAGCAGTATGGACAGGTACAATGAGCAGTTCTTC	CASSMDRYNEQFF
TRBV5-1	TRBJ2-3	.	TRBD2	TGCGCCAGCAGCTTGTCATCTAGCGGGAGCACAGATACGCAGTATTTT	CASSLSSSGSTDTQYF
TRBV6-6	TRBJ1-4	.	.	TGTGCCAGCAGTCGAGTTCGAGGGTTGGGGGAAAAACTGTTTTTT	CASSRVRGLGEKLFF
TRBV30	TRBJ1-3	few	.	TGTGCCTGGGGAACGGGAAGTTTAGCTGGAAACACCATATATTTT	CAWGTGSLAGNTIYF
TRBV2	TRBJ2-1	.	TRBD2	TGTGCCAGCAGGGGGGGAGGGCCGAATGAGCAGTTCTTC	CASRGGGPNEQFF
TRBV2	TRBJ2-5	.	.	TGTGCCAGCAAAGCGGAAGAGACCCAGTACTTC	CASKAEETQYF
TRBV27	TRBJ2-7	.	TRBD2	TGTGCCAGCAGTCGGACTAGCGGCATCTACGAGCAGTACTTC	CASSRTSGIYEQYF
TRBV5-1	TRBJ1-4	.	.	TGCGCCAGCAGCTTGGAACGGGTAAATGAAAAACTGTTTTTT	CASSLERVNEKLFF
TRBV6-6	TRBJ2-2	.	.	TGTGCCAGCGGTCAGGGGACGTTCGCGAACACCGGGGAGCTGTTTTTT	CASGQGTFANTGELFF
TRBV5-4	TRBJ1-2	.	TRBD1	TGTGCCAGCAGCCTCCCCAGGGGGCTGGATGGCTACACCTTC	CASSLPRGLDGYTF
TRBV6-5	TRBJ2-5	.	.	TGTGCCAGCAGCCAAGGAGGATTCCAAGAGACCCAGTACTTC	CASSQGGFQETQYF
TRBV18	TRBJ2-7	.	.	TGTGCCAGCTCACCACGGAGGGACGATGAGCAGTACTTC	CASSPRRDDEQYF
TRBV4-3	TRBJ2-5	.	TRBD2	TGCGCCAGCAGCCAAGGGAGCGGGAGTGGAGAAGAGACCCAGTACTTC	CASSQGSGSGEETQYF
TRBV19	TRBJ1-1	.	.	TGTGCCAGCGCTATGAACACTGAAGCTTTCTTT	CASAMNTEAFF
TRBV28	TRBJ2-2	.	.	TGTGCCATCCGAGATGCGGGACAGAGGGCCGGGGAGCTGTTTTTT	CAIRDAGQRAGELFF
TRBV4-2	TRBJ2-7	once	TRBD2	TGTGCCAGCAGCCGCCGACTAGCGGGAGGGCCGGCCCACGAGCAGTACTTC	CASSRRLAGGPAHEQYF
TRBV13	TRBJ2-7	.	TRBD1	TGTGCCAGCAGCTTAGGTGACAGGGGCTCGTTATACGAGCAGTACTTC	CASSLGDRGSLYEQYF
TRBV6-5	TRBJ2-1	.	.	TGTGCCAGCAGTTACGACAAGGTGAATGAGCAGTTCTTC	CASSYDKVNEQFF
TRBV7-2	TRBJ2-7	.	TRBD1	TGTGCCAGCAGCTTAGTAGAGACAGGGAGCTACGAGCAGTACTTC	CASSLVETGSYEQYF
TRBV25-1	TRBJ1-4	once	.	TGTGCCAGCAGTGATAACAATATTAATGAAAAACTGTTTTTT	CASSDNNINEKLFF
TRBV19	TRBJ1-5	once	.	TGTGCCACCTCCTGGGCGAGCAATCAGCCCCAGCATTTT	CATSWASNQPQHF
TRBV30	TRBJ2-5	once	.	TGTGCCTGGAGTGTAGGAGGCGGGGTGCTAGAGACCCAGTACTTC	CAWSVGGGVLETQYF
TRBV2	TRBJ2-7	few	TRBD2	TGTGCCAGCAATCCGGGACTAGCGGGCCTAACCTACGAGCAGTACTTC	CASNPGLAGLTYEQYF
TRBV5-4	TRBJ1-2	.	.	TGTGCCAGCAGCTTGGTCGGGGACTATGGCTACACCTTC	CASSLVGDYGYTF
TRBV19	TRBJ1-2	.	TRBD1	TGTGCCAGTAAGACGGGACAGACATATGGCTACACCTTC	CASKTGQTYGYTF
TRBV27	TRBJ2-2	.	.	TGTGCCAGCAGTTTATCCCGGCAGGGGCGCGCCGGGGAGCTGTTTTTT	CASSLSRQGRAGELFF
TRBV5-1	TRBJ2-2	.	TRBD1	TGCGCCAGCAGTACTGATCCGGGACAGAGGATCCACACCGGGGAGCTGTTTTTT	CASSTDPGQRIHTGELFF
TRBV28	TRBJ2-7	.	.	TGTGCCAGCAGTTTATCAGGGCCAATCTTTCCCTACGAGCAGTACTTC	CASSLSGPIFPYEQYF
TRBV18	TRBJ1-1	.	TRBD1	TGTGCCAGCTCTAGACAGGGGTTGAACACTGAAGCTTTCTTT	CASSRQGLNTEAFF
TRBV19	TRBJ1-2	.	TRBD1	TGTGCCATTGTACAGGGGGAGCGTGGCTACACCTTC	CAIVQGERGYTF
TRBV18	TRBJ2-7	.	TRBD1	TGTGCCAGCTCACCGGGACAGACCTACGAGCAGTACTTC	CASSPGQTYEQYF
TRBV18	TRBJ2-3	.	.	TGTGCCAGCTCACATTCAGGGTTCGCAGATACGCAGTATTTT	CASSHSGFADTQYF
TRBV6-5	TRBJ1-2	.	.	TGTGCCAGCAGTTATAGTCAGGGGTCTAACTATGGCTACACCTTC	CASSYSQGSNYGYTF
TRBV12-5	TRBJ2-2	.	TRBD2	TGTGCTAGTGGTTTGGTAGTGGGACTAGACACCGGGGAGCTGTTTTTT	CASGLVVGLDTGELFF
TRBV13	TRBJ2-1	.	TRBD2	TGTGCCAGCAGCTACAGACAGGGACTAGCGGGGTGGAATGAGCAGTTCTTC	CASSYRQGLAGWNEQFF
TRBV18	TRBJ1-3	.	.	TGTGCCAGCTCACCGCAGTTCTCTGGAAACACCATATATTTT	CASSPQFSGNTIYF
TRBV7-2	TRBJ1-5	once	.	TGTGCCAGCAGCTTCCAGCGCGGGGGCAATCAGCCCCAGCATTTT	CASSFQRGGNQPQHF
TRBV30	TRBJ1-2	few	.	TGTGCCTGGAGCCCGGATGGCTACACCTTC	CAWSPDGYTF
TRBV28	TRBJ2-1	.	.	TGTGCCAGCCATGGGGGCGTGTTTGGCTACAATGAGCAGTTCTTC	CASHGGVFGYNEQFF
TRBV7-2	TRBJ2-2	.	.	TGTGCCAGCAGCCCATTCAGGGTACTTTACACCGGGGAGCTGTTTTTT	CASSPFRVLYTGELFF
TRBV11-2	TRBJ2-5	.	.	TGTGCCAGCAGCTTAGTGGGCAGGCACGAAGAGACCCAGTACTTC	CASSLVGRHEETQYF
TRBV19	TRBJ2-6	.	.	TGTGCCAGTAGTTCCGACAGCTCTGGGGCCAACGTCCTGACTTTC	CASSSDSSGANVLTF
TRBV27	TRBJ2-3	.	.	TGTGCCAGCAGTTTCTTGCAGACACGCACAGATACGCAGTATTTT	CASSFLQTRTDTQYF
TRBV6-1	TRBJ2-7	.	TRBD2	TGTGCCAGCAGTGAAGCGCAGACTAGCGGAAGCTCCTACGAGCAGTACTTC	CASSEAQTSGSSYEQYF